This TCR beta chain was retrieved from a study of T cell responses to AZD1222 COVID-19 vaccine. Study conclusions and caveats: Breadth and depth of Spike-specific TCRs rose after two AZD1222 doses. Possibly, clonal diversity was underestimated; donors were largely white British and included more females. None of the repertoires were sampled until the peak T cell response had passed. Among vaccine-associated CD4 TCRs, coverage spanned spike, with dominance at 160-218 and 743-854.

In germline, CDR1 is SGHTA, CDR2 FQGTGA. V trimming: 4 bases; J trimming: 2 bases; junction bases outside the gene matches: 6. This CDR3 comprises 15 residues. Profiling relied on immunoSEQ multiplex PCR, and the TCRdb table lists in-frame clones only, not all of them. The sample has 150,000 to 200,000 clones, around 90% seen once. On this clone: No antigen is known for it.

The source is an adult in good health. This chain connects TRBV7-3 to TRBJ2-3; 7 bases align to TRBD1. The starting material was peripheral blood, obtained on day 0 of AZD1222 vaccination. CDR3 in DNA: TGTGCCAGCAGCTCCACGAGGGGGCTCACAGATACGCAGTATTTT. This gives the protein CASSSTRGLTDTQYF.